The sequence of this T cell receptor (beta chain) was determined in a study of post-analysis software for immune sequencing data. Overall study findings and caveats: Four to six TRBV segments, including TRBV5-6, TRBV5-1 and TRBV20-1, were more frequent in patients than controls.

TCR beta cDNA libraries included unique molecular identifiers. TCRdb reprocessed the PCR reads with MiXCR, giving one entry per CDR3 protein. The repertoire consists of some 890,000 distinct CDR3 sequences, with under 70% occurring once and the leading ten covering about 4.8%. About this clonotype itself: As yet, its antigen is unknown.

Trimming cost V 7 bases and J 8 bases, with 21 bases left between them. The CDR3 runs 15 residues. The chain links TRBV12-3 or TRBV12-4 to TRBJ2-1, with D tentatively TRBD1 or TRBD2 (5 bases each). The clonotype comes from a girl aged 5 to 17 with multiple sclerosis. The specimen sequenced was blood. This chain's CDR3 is CASTTSPRSGHEQFF. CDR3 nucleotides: TGTGCCAGCACCACATCACCTCGTTCGGGGCATGAGCAGTTCTTC.